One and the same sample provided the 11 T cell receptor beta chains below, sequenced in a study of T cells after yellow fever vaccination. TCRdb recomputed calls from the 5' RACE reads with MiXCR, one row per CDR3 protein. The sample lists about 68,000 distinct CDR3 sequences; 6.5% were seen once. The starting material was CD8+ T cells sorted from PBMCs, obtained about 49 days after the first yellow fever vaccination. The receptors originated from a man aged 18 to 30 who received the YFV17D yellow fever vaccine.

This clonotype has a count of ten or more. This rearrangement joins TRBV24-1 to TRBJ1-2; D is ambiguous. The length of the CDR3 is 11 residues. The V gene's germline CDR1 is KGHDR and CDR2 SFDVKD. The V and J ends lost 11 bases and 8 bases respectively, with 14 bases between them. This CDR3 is CAIKTERGYTF. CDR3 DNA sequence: TGTGCCATCAAAACGGAGCGAGGCTACACCTTC.

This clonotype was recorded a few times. CDR3 sequence: CASSDPGAGGQDEQFF. In DNA form, the CDR3 reads TGTGCCAGCAGTGACCCAGGTGCGGGGGGGCAAGATGAGCAGTTCTTC. The chain joins TRBV6-1 to TRBJ2-1; 9 bases match TRBD2. J lost 8 bases, V lost 3 bases, and 11 bases had no gene match. This CDR3 comprises 16 residues. Germline CDR1 is MNHNS and CDR2 is SASEGT.

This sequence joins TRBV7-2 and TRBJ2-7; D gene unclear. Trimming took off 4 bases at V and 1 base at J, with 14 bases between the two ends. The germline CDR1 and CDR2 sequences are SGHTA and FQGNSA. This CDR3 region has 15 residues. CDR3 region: CASSSFFGESYEQYF. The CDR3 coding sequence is TGTGCCAGCAGCTCCTTTTTCGGTGAATCCTACGAGCAGTACTTC.

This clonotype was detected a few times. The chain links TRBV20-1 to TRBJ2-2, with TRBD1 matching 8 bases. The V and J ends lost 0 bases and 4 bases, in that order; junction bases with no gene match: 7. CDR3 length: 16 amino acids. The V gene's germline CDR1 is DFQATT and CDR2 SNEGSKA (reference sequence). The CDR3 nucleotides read TGCAGTGCTAGAGATCAATGGACAGGGCTCACCGGGGAGCTGTTTTTT. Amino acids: CSARDQWTGLTGELFF.

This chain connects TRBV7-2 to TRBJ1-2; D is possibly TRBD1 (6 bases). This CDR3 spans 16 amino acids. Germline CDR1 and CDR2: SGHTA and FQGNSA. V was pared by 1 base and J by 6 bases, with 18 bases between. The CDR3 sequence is CASSLDVQGWSDGYTF. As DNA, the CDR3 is TGTGCCAGCAGCTTAGATGTACAGGGATGGTCGGATGGCTACACCTTC.

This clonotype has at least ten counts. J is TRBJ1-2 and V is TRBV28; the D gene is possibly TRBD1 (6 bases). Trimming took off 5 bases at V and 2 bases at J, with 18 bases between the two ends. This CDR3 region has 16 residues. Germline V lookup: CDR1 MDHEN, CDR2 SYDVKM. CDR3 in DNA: TGTGCCAGCAGTCTGCAAGCGGGACAAACAAACTATGGCTACACCTTC. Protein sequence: CASSLQAGQTNYGYTF.

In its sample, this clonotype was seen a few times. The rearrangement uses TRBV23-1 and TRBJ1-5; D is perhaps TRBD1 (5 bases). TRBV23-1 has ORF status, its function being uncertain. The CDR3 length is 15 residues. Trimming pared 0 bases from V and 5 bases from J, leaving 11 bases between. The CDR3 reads CASSQSVREDQPQHF. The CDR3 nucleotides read TGCGCCAGCAGTCAATCGGTCAGGGAGGATCAGCCCCAGCATTTT.

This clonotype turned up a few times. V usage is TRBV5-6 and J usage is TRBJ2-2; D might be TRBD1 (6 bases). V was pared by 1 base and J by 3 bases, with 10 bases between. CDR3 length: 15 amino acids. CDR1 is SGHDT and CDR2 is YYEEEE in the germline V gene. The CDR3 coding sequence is TGTGCCAGCAGCTTGCCGTACAGGGACACCGGGGAGCTGTTTTTT. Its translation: CASSLPYRDTGELFF.

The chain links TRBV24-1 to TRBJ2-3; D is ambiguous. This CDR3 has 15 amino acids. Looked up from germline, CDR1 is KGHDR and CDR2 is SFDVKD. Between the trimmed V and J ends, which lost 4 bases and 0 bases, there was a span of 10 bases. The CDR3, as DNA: TGTGCCACCAGTGACCCCCACCGGAGCACAGATACGCAGTATTTT. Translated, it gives CATSDPHRSTDTQYF.

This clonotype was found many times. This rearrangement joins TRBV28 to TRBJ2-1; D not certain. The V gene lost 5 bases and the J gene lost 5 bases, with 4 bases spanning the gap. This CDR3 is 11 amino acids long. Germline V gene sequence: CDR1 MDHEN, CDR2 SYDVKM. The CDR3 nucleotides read TGTGCCAGCAGTCATAACAATGAGCAGTTCTTC. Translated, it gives CASSHNNEQFF.

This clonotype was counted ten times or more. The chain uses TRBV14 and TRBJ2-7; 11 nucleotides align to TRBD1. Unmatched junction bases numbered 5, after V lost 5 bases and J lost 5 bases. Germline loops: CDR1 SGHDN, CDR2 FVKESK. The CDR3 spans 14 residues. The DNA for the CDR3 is TGTGCCAGCAGCTCCCGGGACAGGGGGAACGAGCAGTACTTC. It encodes CASSSRDRGNEQYF.